One sample yielded the 30 T cell receptor beta chains listed below, sequenced in a study of blood T cells in healthy people across ages. Alongside a J-beta primer mix, a sample-barcoded 5' primer served in a second PCR lasting roughly 6 to 11 cycles. TCRdb used MiXCR to reprocess the 5' RACE reads, holding one entry per CDR3 protein. Altogether about 800,000 distinct CDR3 sequences are present, 58% being singletons, with the ten largest covering around 20%. The sequenced sample was blood. These receptor sequences come from a young man in good health.

This clonotype was seen only a few times. The chain combines TRBV6-5 with TRBJ2-7; 10 bases agree with TRBD1. The germline gives CDR1 MNHEY, CDR2 SVGAGI. This CDR3 is 13 amino acids long. J was trimmed by 7 bases and V by 7 bases; bases with no gene match: 7. This chain's CDR3 is CASMGQGTGEQYF. The CDR3 DNA reads TGTGCCAGCATGGGACAGGGGACGGGAGAGCAGTACTTC.

V usage is TRBV6-2 or TRBV6-3 and J usage is TRBJ1-1; possibly TRBD1 for D (6 bases). V was shortened by 5 bases and J by 5 bases, with 15 bases between the two germline ends. CDR1 is MNHEY and CDR2 is SVGEGT in the germline V gene. The CDR3 length is 14 residues. The CDR3 sequence: CASSRAGAGTEAFF. Written as DNA, the CDR3 is TGTGCCAGCAGTCGGGCAGGGGCAGGGACTGAAGCTTTCTTT.

This chain links TRBV6-1 with TRBJ1-2; D call uncertain. The CDR3 covers 15 residues. Per the germline V gene, CDR1 is MNHNS and CDR2 is SASEGT. Trimming removed 8 bases at V and 2 bases at J, with 18 bases between. CDR3 in amino acids: CASLDLGEPNYGYTF. CDR3 bases: TGTGCCAGCCTCGATCTTGGGGAACCAAACTATGGCTACACCTTC.

This rearrangement joins TRBV20-1 to TRBJ2-3; a possible D gene is TRBD1 (6 bases). There are 16 residues in the CDR3. Germline lookup yields CDR1 DFQATT and CDR2 SNEGSKA (reference sequence). Trimming took 4 bases from V and 6 from J, leaving 23 bases between them. The CDR3 loop is CSATIRQARRVDTQYF. CDR3 DNA: TGCAGTGCTACTATCCGACAGGCAAGAAGGGTCGATACGCAGTATTTT.

V and J are TRBV6-6 and TRBJ1-4; unclear D gene. Trimming shortened V by 2 bases and J by 10 bases, and 8 bases separated the two germline ends. Germline V gives CDR1 MNHNY, CDR2 SVGAGI (reference sequence). The CDR3 has 12 amino acids. This CDR3 is CASSYEDGKLFF. The CDR3, as DNA: TGTGCCAGCAGTTACGAGGACGGAAAACTGTTTTTT.

Details on this clonotype: Compared with germline, one end of the junction differs, possibly owing to a read error. The genes are TRBV3-1 and TRBJ2-3; D might be TRBD2 (6 bases). Germline V gene data show CDR1 as LGHDT and CDR2 as YNNKEL (reference sequence). This CDR3 comprises 15 residues. The CDR3 reads CASSQEGTSIDTQYF. In DNA, the CDR3 is TGTGCCAGCAGCCAAGAGGGAACTAGCATAGATACGCAGTATTTT.

The chain is built from TRBV3-1 and TRBJ2-1, with 10 nucleotides matching TRBD2. This CDR3 has 15 residues. V shed 6 bases and J 2 bases; nucleotides not matched to a gene: 4. Germline CDR1 and CDR2: LGHDT and YNNKEL (reference sequence). In DNA, the CDR3 is TGTGCCAGCAGAAAGAGCGGGGGGGCCTACAATGAGCAGTTCTTC. Protein sequence: CASRKSGGAYNEQFF.

This clonotype showed up just once. V gene TRBV7-2 combines with J gene TRBJ1-6; unclear D gene. V gave up 1 base and J gave up 6 bases, with 10 bases separating them. The CDR3 covers 15 residues. CDR1 and CDR2 (germline): SGHTA, FQGNSA. The chain's CDR3 is CASSLGWNLNSPLHF. DNA for the CDR3: TGTGCCAGCAGCTTAGGTTGGAACCTTAATTCACCCCTCCACTTT.

As concerns this clonotype: A junction boundary mismatches the germline segment, possibly from a read error. The chain is built from TRBV6-2 or TRBV6-3 and TRBJ2-4; D is possibly TRBD2 (5 bases). The end of the DNA aligns better with TRBJ2-7, so the J call may be wrong. Germline CDR1 and CDR2: MNHEY and SVGEGT. The CDR3 consists of 14 residues. The CDR3 region has the DNA TGTGCCGGCAGTCCGGGATCGGTGGCCTACGAGCAGTACTTC. Its translation is CAGSPGSVAYEQYF.

The chain links TRBV5-1 to TRBJ1-5; D unclear. The germline V gene has CDR1 SGHRS and CDR2 YFSETQ. The ends were cut back, 5 bases at V and 0 bases at J, with 12 bases in the middle. The CDR3 is 15 amino acids. CDR3 loop: CASSSDGYSNQPQHF. The DNA for the CDR3 is TGCGCCAGCAGTTCAGACGGTTATAGCAATCAGCCCCAGCATTTT.

The chain is built from TRBV9 and TRBJ2-3; D is perhaps TRBD2 (5 bases). The CDR3 has 13 residues. Trimming shortened V by 3 bases and J by 6 bases, and 11 bases separated the two germline ends. Germline loops: CDR1 SGDLS, CDR2 YYNGEE. CDR3 residues: CASSGVPGDTQYF. CDR3 in DNA: TGTGCCAGCAGCGGAGTACCGGGGGATACGCAGTATTTT.

This chain joins TRBV10-3 and TRBJ2-3; 10 nucleotides align to TRBD1. The germline V gene has CDR1 ENHRY and CDR2 SYGVKD. This CDR3 is 15 amino acids long. The ends lost 7 bases at V and 6 bases at J; junction bases unmatched: 10. CDR3 residues: CAITTGGGQSDTQYF. CDR3 DNA sequence: TGTGCCATCACGACAGGGGGCGGTCAATCTGATACGCAGTATTTT.

This clonotype was recorded a few times. The chain carries TRBV6-6 and TRBJ2-4; the D call may be TRBD1 or TRBD2 (5 bases each). The J call may be wrong; the DNA end is better matched by TRBJ2-7. The CDR3 loop spans 14 amino acids. Germline lookup yields CDR1 MNHNY and CDR2 SVGAGI (reference sequence). CDR3 in amino acids: CASSYGGRFYEQYF. CDR3 nucleotide sequence: TGTGCCAGCAGTTACGGGGGTCGATTCTACGAGCAGTACTTC.

CDR3 sequence (DNA): TGCGCCAGCAGCCCTGACTGGGGGCGCGGGGCCAAAAACATTCAGTACTTC. As protein: CASSPDWGRGAKNIQYF. The gene calls are TRBV4-3 and TRBJ2-4; D perhaps matches TRBD1 (6 bases). The CDR3 is 17 residues long. CDR1 and CDR2 from the germline V gene are LGHNA and YSLEER. V was clipped by 4 bases and J by 1 base, with 17 bases between them.

This clonotype occurred a few times. The chain links TRBV20-1 to TRBJ2-1; 8 bases map to TRBD2. CDR3 length equals 13 residues. Germline V gene data show CDR1 as DFQATT and CDR2 as SNEGSKA (reference sequence). Germline trimming cut 6 bases from V and 10 bases from J; bases unmatched to any gene: 11. Written as DNA, the CDR3 is TGCAGTGCCCTTAGGGATTTAGCGGGAGAGCAGTTCTTC. Its protein product is CSALRDLAGEQFF.

The V gene is TRBV6-2 or TRBV6-3, the J gene TRBJ2-7, with TRBD2 as a possible D gene (6 bases). The CDR3 runs 14 residues. Per the germline V gene, CDR1 is MNHEY and CDR2 is SVGEGT. Trimming left V 8 bases short and J 6 bases short, with 20 bases between. CDR3 in DNA: TGTGCCAGCGGACTAAGACGGGGAAACGGCGAGCAGTACTTC. This translates into CASGLRRGNGEQYF.

With regard to this clonotype: At one end the junction does not follow the germline gene, possibly because of a read error. The chain employs TRBV20-1 and TRBJ1-2; possibly TRBD1 for D (5 bases). The CDR3 extends over 14 amino acids. Germline CDR1 reads DFQATT; CDR2 reads SNEGSKA (reference sequence). This CDR3 is CSAIRVPLLYGYTF. CDR3 DNA: TGCAGCGCTATCAGGGTTCCTCTCCTCTATGGCTACACCTTC.

The chain has TRBV15 and TRBJ2-4; perhaps TRBD1 as D (6 bases). The last part of the DNA fits TRBJ2-5 better; the J call may be wrong. The CDR3 is 16 residues long. Germline CDR1 reads LNHNV; CDR2 reads YYDKDF (reference sequence). This CDR3 reads CATSRYLRTDQETQYF. CDR3 nucleotide sequence: TGTGCCACCAGCAGATACCTTAGGACAGACCAAGAGACCCAGTACTTC.

The gene calls are TRBV27 and TRBJ2-7, with D possibly being TRBD1 (5 bases). The tail of the sequence fits TRBJ2-5 better, so the J call may be wrong. Per the germline V gene, CDR1 is MNHEY and CDR2 is SMNVEV (reference sequence). This CDR3 spans 16 amino acids. The CDR3 loop reads CASSLSSLGQVETQYF. The CDR3, as DNA: TGTGCCAGCAGTTTATCGTCTTTGGGGCAAGTGGAGACCCAGTACTTC.

This clonotype has more than one count but fewer than ten. This chain joins TRBV29-1 and TRBJ2-3, with D unclear. CDR3 length: 13 residues. The V gene lost 4 bases and the J gene lost 0 bases, with 8 bases spanning the gap. CDR1 and CDR2 from the germline V gene are SQVTM and ANQGSEA. The CDR3 is CSVGGTSTDTQYF. The CDR3 region has the DNA TGCAGCGTTGGAGGCACCAGCACAGATACGCAGTATTTT.

J is TRBJ2-3 and V is TRBV20-1; 12 bases agree with TRBD2. Germline V gene data show CDR1 as DFQATT and CDR2 as SNEGSKA (reference sequence). V trimming: 4 bases; J trimming: 4 bases; junction bases outside the gene matches: 12. The CDR3 sequence is 17 residues long. CDR3 bases: TGCAGTGCTACGCCTACTAGCGGGAGGAGGTTGCCAGATACGCAGTATTTT. Its translation: CSATPTSGRRLPDTQYF.

The V gene is TRBV6-6, the J gene TRBJ2-1; D is uncertain. This CDR3 is 17 amino acids long. The germline gives CDR1 MNHNY, CDR2 SVGAGI (reference sequence). V was shortened by 0 bases and J by 6 bases, with 18 bases between the two germline ends. DNA of the CDR3: TGTGCCAGCAGTTACTCGGGCCCCAGTGGGGTCTTCAATGAGCAGTTCTTC. It is translated as CASSYSGPSGVFNEQFF.

This clonotype was counted only a few times. V is TRBV4-2 and J is TRBJ1-6, with TRBD1 identical over 7 bases. Germline CDR1 LGHNA, CDR2 YNFKEQ. V lost 2 bases, J lost 11 bases, and 12 bases stayed unmatched. The CDR3 sequence is 16 residues long. The CDR3 DNA reads TGTGCCAGCAGCCAAACGGGGGACAGCTGGGGAGCACCCCTCCACTTT. It yields the protein CASSQTGDSWGAPLHF.

This clonotype was seen a few times. The chain has TRBV20-1 and TRBJ2-7; 10 bases map to TRBD2. CDR1 is DFQATT, CDR2 SNEGSKA, per germline (reference sequence). The CDR3 has 15 amino acids. The J segment lost 3 bases and the V segment lost 4 bases, leaving 9 bases of the junction unmatched. The CDR3 nucleotides read TGCAGTGCTACCATTCATAGCGGGAGGCTCTACGAGCAGTACTTC. Translated, it gives CSATIHSGRLYEQYF.

This clonotype was seen a single time. CDR3 region: CASSYAGTGMLRWEQYF. The DNA for the CDR3 is TGTGCCAGCAGCTACGCAGGGACAGGGATGCTCCGTTGGGAGCAGTACTTC. This chain connects TRBV11-2 to TRBJ2-5; TRBD1 matches at 9 bases. The J segment lost 11 bases and the V segment lost 4 bases, leaving 20 bases of the junction unmatched. The CDR3 extends over 17 amino acids. Germline V gene lookup returns CDR1 SGHAT and CDR2 FQNNGV.

This chain connects TRBV29-1 to TRBJ2-3; TRBD1 might be the D (6 bases). Trimming cost V 6 bases and J 8 bases, with 21 bases left between them. The germline CDR1 and CDR2 sequences are SQVTM and ANQGSEA. The CDR3 spans 14 residues. As DNA, the CDR3 is TGCAGCGTCAGTCCGGGACAAGTAGGAGGTACGCAGTATTTT. Amino acids: CSVSPGQVGGTQYF.

The CDR3 loop is CASGPDFREQFF. In nucleotides, the CDR3 is TGTGCTAGTGGTCCAGACTTCCGTGAGCAGTTCTTC. V gene TRBV12-5 combines with J gene TRBJ2-1; D unclear. CDR3 size: 12 residues. The V end was cut by 5 bases, the J end by 9 bases, with 11 bases between. Germline values: CDR1 LGHNT, CDR2 FRNRAP.

The chain has TRBV7-2 and TRBJ1-5, with unresolved D. V lost 1 base to trimming and J lost 0 bases, with 10 bases between them. CDR1 is SGHTA, CDR2 FQGNSA, per germline. This CDR3 region has 16 residues. The CDR3, as DNA: TGTGCCAGCAGCTTAGTGGGTGCAACTAGCAATCAGCCCCAGCATTTT. Translated, it gives CASSLVGATSNQPQHF.

This clonotype was seen repeatedly, ten times or more. This chain links TRBV7-9 with TRBJ2-1, with 12 bases identical to TRBD2. V lost 5 bases, J lost 6 bases, and 8 bases stayed unmatched. Looked up from germline, CDR1 is SEHNR and CDR2 is FQNEAQ (reference sequence). This CDR3 is 16 amino acids long. CDR3: CASSPTSGSEGNEQFF. The CDR3, as DNA: TGTGCCAGCAGCCCGACTAGCGGGAGTGAAGGCAATGAGCAGTTCTTC.

This clonotype was observed a few times. The chain recombines TRBV30 with TRBJ1-4; 9 bases align to TRBD1. The J segment lost 8 bases and the V segment lost 2 bases, leaving 12 bases of the junction unmatched. Germline V gene lookup returns CDR1 GTSNPN and CDR2 SVGIG (reference sequence). CDR3 length: 16 amino acids. The CDR3 loop is CAWSPPQAGTGEKLFF. The CDR3 DNA sequence: TGTGCCTGGAGTCCACCTCAAGCCGGGACAGGGGAAAAACTGTTTTTT.